This TCR beta chain was sequenced for a study of blood T cell repertoires in COVID-19. Study at large: Spain, Italy and the United States supplied samples that represented acute and convalescent COVID-19. Sample material is recorded as cDNA or gDNA derived from T cells, B-cell-depleted T cells, or PBMCs.

Study processing details: Using reference gene primer amplification, nucleated cell counts were estimated. The method was immunoSEQ multiplex PCR; TCRdb's version includes in-frame clones alone and lacks a portion of them. V and J calls and clone size are those listed in that table; D and trimming were worked out from the DNA. The top ten hold more than 8% of the sample, which has about 33,000 clones, roughly nine tenths seen once. The length of the CDR3 is 15 residues. Germline V gene data show CDR1 as LNHDA and CDR2 as SQIVND (reference sequence). Trimming at V came to 9 bases and at J to 8 bases, leaving 15 bases not matched to a gene.

The receptor was derived from a human donor with active COVID-19. The donor label of this sample is uncertain. Sequencing used peripheral blood. This rearrangement joins TRBV19 to TRBJ2-3; 9 bases are shared with TRBD2. The CDR3 here is CASYDGAGGHRTQYF. CDR3 nucleotides: TGTGCCAGCTATGATGGCGCGGGGGGGCACCGTACGCAGTATTTT.